The 4 T cell receptor beta chains reported below all come from one sample, sequenced in a study of shared clonotypes between healthy human individuals. CD8 cells classed as naive were CD45RO-negative and positively selected for CCR7, excluding terminally differentiated effector memory CD45RA+ cells. The table came from immunoSEQ multiplex PCR; TCRdb's copy has only in-frame clones and leaves some out. The sample contains over 800,000 clones, roughly 92% of which appear only once. Source material: naive CD8+ T cells sorted from blood. The receptor source for this set is a young man in good health.

This sequence joins TRBV13 and TRBJ1-5; D is uncertain. Germline loops: CDR1 PRHDT, CDR2 FYEKMQ (reference sequence). The CDR3 extends over 15 amino acids. V dropped 3 bases and J dropped 3 bases, with 12 bases sitting between them. The CDR3 sequence: CASSLASTPNQPQHF. CDR3 bases: TGTGCCAGCAGCTTGGCCAGCACCCCCAATCAGCCCCAGCATTTT.

J is TRBJ2-5 and V is TRBV5-5; D possibly corresponds to TRBD2 (5 bases). Between the trimmed V and J ends, which lost 3 bases and 4 bases, there was a span of 19 bases. From germline, CDR1 is SGHKS and CDR2 YYEKEE (reference sequence). The CDR3 is 16 amino acids. CDR3 region: CASSSRPEGGRETQYF. The CDR3 DNA reads TGTGCCAGCAGCTCTCGGCCCGAGGGTGGAAGAGAGACCCAGTACTTC.

V usage is TRBV29-1 and J usage is TRBJ2-4; D is unresolved. The V end was cut by 2 bases, the J end by 8 bases, with 4 bases between. This CDR3 is 10 amino acids long. Germline CDR1 reads SQVTM; CDR2 reads ANQGSEA. CDR3 amino acids: CSVERDIQYF. The CDR3 DNA follows: TGCAGCGTTGAAAGAGACATTCAGTACTTC.

The table lists this clone with a few counts. CDR3 DNA sequence: TGTGCCAGCAGGCCCACAGAGACCGGGGAGCTGTTTTTT. It yields the protein CASRPTETGELFF. The chain has TRBV7-6 and TRBJ2-2; no definite D call. The CDR3 length is 13 residues. The ends were cut back, 6 bases at V and 5 bases at J, with 10 bases in the middle. Germline V gene lookup returns CDR1 SGHVS and CDR2 FNYEAQ.